This entry lists 30 T cell receptor beta chains sequenced from one sample in a study of blood T cells in healthy people across ages. A second about 6 to 12 cycle PCR used barcoded and J-beta primers. One entry per CDR3 protein results from TCRdb running MiXCR on the 5' RACE reads. The sample holds 1.5 million to 2 million distinct CDR3 sequences; roughly a third are singletons and the top ten take 11%. What was sequenced was blood. All receptors come from a woman in her 30s in good health.

The chain carries TRBV9 and TRBJ1-4; TRBD1 matches 7 bases. Germline V gene lookup returns CDR1 SGDLS and CDR2 YYNGEE. This CDR3 is built from 16 residues. The V segment lost 1 base and the J segment 7 bases; nucleotides outside the gene matches: 10. CDR3 DNA: TGTGCCAGCAGCGTAAAAGGGGGCGAAGAAGGTGAAAAACTGTTTTTT. Protein product: CASSVKGGEEGEKLFF.

The J gene is TRBJ2-3, the V gene TRBV15, with a weak D call TRBD2 (6 bases). Per the germline V gene, CDR1 is LNHNV and CDR2 is YYDKDF (reference sequence). The CDR3 is 17 residues long. V shed 2 bases and J shed 0 bases, with 15 bases lying between them. Written as DNA, the CDR3 is TGTGCCACCAGCAGAATCCCGGGACTCTTAAGCACAGATACGCAGTATTTT. Its translation is CATSRIPGLLSTDTQYF.

This chain links TRBV24-1 with TRBJ2-1; the D gene could be TRBD1 or TRBD2 (5 bases each). This CDR3 is 18 amino acids long. Germline CDR1 reads KGHDR; CDR2 reads SFDVKD. V dropped 2 bases and J dropped 5 bases, with 21 bases sitting between them. The CDR3 bases are TGTGCCACCAGTGATTGGACTCAGGGCCTAGGGTCACACAATGAGCAGTTCTTC. Residues: CATSDWTQGLGSHNEQFF.

This clonotype turned up a few times. V usage is TRBV12-3 or TRBV12-4 and J usage is TRBJ2-1; D unresolved. Trimming cost V 3 bases and J 4 bases, with 7 bases left between them. This CDR3 has 13 residues. The CDR3 loop reads CASSLIGYNEQFF. Here the CDR3 DNA reads TGTGCCAGCAGTTTGATTGGATACAATGAGCAGTTCTTC.

This clonotype has just a few counts. The chain employs TRBV20-1 and TRBJ1-1, with TRBD1 matching 10 bases. This CDR3 has 14 residues. Germline loops: CDR1 DFQATT, CDR2 SNEGSKA (reference sequence). The V and J ends lost 4 bases and 7 bases, in that order; junction bases with no gene match: 9. The CDR3: CSATREDRGLEAFF. CDR3 bases: TGCAGTGCTACCCGGGAAGACAGGGGGCTTGAAGCTTTCTTT.

This rearrangement joins TRBV5-1 to TRBJ2-5; 10 bases agree with TRBD2. The germline CDR1 and CDR2 sequences are SGHRS and YFSETQ. The CDR3 loop spans 14 amino acids. Trimming removed 5 bases from V and 3 bases from J; junction bases left unmatched: 4. The chain's CDR3 is CASRFGLAEETQYF. In DNA form, the CDR3 reads TGCGCCAGCAGGTTCGGACTAGCGGAAGAGACCCAGTACTTC.

A few counts support this clonotype. The chain combines TRBV16 with TRBJ1-6; perhaps TRBD1 as D (6 bases). The CDR3 contains 13 residues. V lost 9 bases and J 9 bases, leaving 15 bases between the germline ends. Germline V gene sequence: CDR1 KGHSY, CDR2 FQNENV. The CDR3, as DNA: TGTGCCAGTCAGCCCACCAGGGGTTCACCCCTCCACTTT. It codes for CASQPTRGSPLHF.

A few counts support this clonotype. This chain joins TRBV5-4 and TRBJ2-5, with 9 bases fitting TRBD1. The junction had 9 bases not matched to a gene; V was cut back by 4 bases and J by 5 bases. CDR1 and CDR2 from the germline V gene are SGHNT and YYREEE (reference sequence). CDR3 length: 15 residues. DNA for the CDR3: TGTGCCAGCAGCGACCCGGGACAGGGTGGTGAGACCCAGTACTTC. It translates to CASSDPGQGGETQYF.

In DNA, the CDR3 is TGCAGTGCCATAGCGGGAGGACCCTACAATGAGCAGTTCTTC. It encodes CSAIAGGPYNEQFF. The J gene is TRBJ2-1, the V gene TRBV20-1; 10 nucleotides agree with TRBD2. The CDR3 sequence is 14 residues long. Germline V gene lookup returns CDR1 DFQATT and CDR2 SNEGSKA (reference sequence). Trimming took 6 bases from V and 2 from J; bases not matched to a gene: 4.

This clonotype has ten or more counts. The gene calls are TRBV15 and TRBJ2-7, with D possibly being TRBD2 (6 bases). V lost 0 bases to trimming and J lost 1 base, with 10 bases between them. The length of the CDR3 is 15 residues. From germline, CDR1 is LNHNV and CDR2 YYDKDF (reference sequence). DNA for the CDR3: TGTGCCACCAGCAGAGAAGGAGCGGGTTCCTACGAGCAGTACTTC. Protein product: CATSREGAGSYEQYF.

A word on this clonotype: Possible read error: a much larger clone is one base away. This chain links TRBV20-1 with TRBJ2-3; 9 positions match TRBD2. This CDR3 is built from 15 residues. The ends lost 7 bases at V and 3 bases at J; junction bases unmatched: 11. CDR1 and CDR2 (germline): DFQATT, SNEGSKA (reference sequence). As DNA, the CDR3 is TGCAGTGTTATGTTGCGGGAGGGATGGACAGATACGCAGTATTTT. Its translation is CSVMLREGWTDTQYF.

In its sample, this clonotype was seen a few times. The V and J genes are TRBV4-1 and TRBJ2-3, with D unclear. This CDR3 spans 16 amino acids. The germline CDR1 and CDR2 sequences are MGHRA and YSYEKL. V lost 5 bases to trimming and J lost 0 bases, with 15 bases between them. The CDR3 coding sequence is TGCGCCAGCAGCGTCGTTACAGATACTAGCACAGATACGCAGTATTTT. It specifies CASSVVTDTSTDTQYF.

The chain recombines TRBV7-9 with TRBJ1-1; 9 bases are a match to TRBD1. The CDR3 has 14 amino acids. CDR1 is SEHNR, CDR2 FQNEAQ, per germline (reference sequence). V lost 5 bases and J lost 3; bases outside the gene matches: 4. For the CDR3, the DNA is TGTGCCAGCAGCGCGGGACAGGGAGACACTGAAGCTTTCTTT. It specifies CASSAGQGDTEAFF.

The chain is built from TRBV7-9 and TRBJ2-1, with D unresolved. This CDR3 has 14 residues. Germline lookup yields CDR1 SEHNR and CDR2 FQNEAQ (reference sequence). V gave up 4 bases and J gave up 4 bases, with 11 bases separating them. The CDR3 sequence: CASSSGPTYNEQFF. The CDR3 DNA follows: TGTGCCAGCAGCTCTGGACCTACGTACAATGAGCAGTTCTTC.

This clonotype was detected a few times. CDR3 amino acids: CAWNEPGQGATLGQETQYF. Written as DNA, the CDR3 is TGTGCCTGGAACGAACCGGGACAGGGGGCCACCTTAGGACAAGAGACCCAGTACTTC. The V gene is TRBV30, the J gene TRBJ2-5; 12 bases map to TRBD1. V shed 4 bases and J 2 bases; nucleotides not matched to a gene: 17. The CDR3 contains 19 residues. Germline V CDR1 and CDR2: GTSNPN, SVGIG (reference sequence).

This clonotype was observed a handful of times. This chain uses TRBV20-1 with TRBJ2-1; TRBD2 is a possible D gene (6 bases). The CDR3 runs to 14 residues. The ends were cut back, 2 bases at V and 0 bases at J, with 8 bases in the middle. The germline CDR1 and CDR2 sequences are DFQATT and SNEGSKA (reference sequence). DNA of the CDR3: TGCAGTGCTAGAAGTAGCGGCTCCTACAATGAGCAGTTCTTC. This codes for CSARSSGSYNEQFF.

This clonotype was counted at least ten times. This chain uses TRBV4-1 with TRBJ2-7; 7 nucleotides line up with TRBD2. Germline values: CDR1 MGHRA, CDR2 YSYEKL. This CDR3 has 17 residues. V lost 4 bases, J lost 1 base, and 13 bases stayed unmatched. CDR3 sequence reads: CASSLSGAAGISYEQYF. DNA for the CDR3: TGCGCCAGCAGCCTTTCCGGAGCAGCGGGGATTTCCTACGAGCAGTACTTC.

This clonotype was counted many times. The V call is TRBV7-6, the J call TRBJ2-7, with TRBD1 matching 10 bases. The germline V gene has CDR1 SGHVS and CDR2 FNYEAQ. V lost 4 bases to trimming and J lost 6 bases; unmatched junction nucleotides: 12. The CDR3 covers 16 residues. CDR3 sequence: CASSYPLGQGLGEQYF. Here the CDR3 DNA reads TGTGCCAGCAGCTATCCCTTGGGACAGGGGCTTGGCGAGCAGTACTTC.

The rearrangement uses TRBV10-3 and TRBJ1-1; D uncertain. V was pared by 7 bases and J by 0 bases, with 15 bases between. The CDR3 contains 15 residues. CDR1 and CDR2 (germline): ENHRY, SYGVKD. As DNA, the CDR3 is TGTGCCATCACGGGCCATGATGGGGTGAACACTGAAGCTTTCTTT. This encodes CAITGHDGVNTEAFF.

The gene calls are TRBV6-1 and TRBJ2-7; D call uncertain. V was shortened by 4 bases and J by 0 bases, with 10 bases between the two germline ends. Germline V gives CDR1 MNHNS, CDR2 SASEGT. The CDR3 runs to 14 residues. CDR3 amino acids: CASSVDRSSYEQYF. The CDR3 DNA reads TGTGCCAGCAGTGTAGACCGGAGCTCCTACGAGCAGTACTTC.

This clonotype was counted a single time. The rearrangement uses TRBV28 and TRBJ2-7; D perhaps matches TRBD1 (5 bases). This CDR3 is 16 amino acids long. V was trimmed by 1 base and J by 2 bases, leaving 15 bases between them. The germline CDR1 and CDR2 sequences are MDHEN and SYDVKM. Here the CDR3 reads CASSLSSRVGTYEQYF. The CDR3 bases are TGTGCCAGCAGTTTATCTTCCAGGGTGGGGACCTACGAGCAGTACTTC. The complete variable domain, with remaining parts taken from reference TRBV28 and TRBJ2-7, reads DVKVTQSSRYLVKRTGEKVFLECVQDMDHENMFWYRQDPGLGLRLIYFSYDVKMKEKGDIPEGYSVSREKKERFSLILESASTNQTSMYLCASSLSSRVGTYEQYFGPGTRLTVT.

The V call is TRBV3-1, the J call TRBJ1-2; 9 nucleotides line up with TRBD1. The CDR3 has 17 amino acids. Germline assignment: CDR1 LGHDT and CDR2 YNNKEL (reference sequence). Trimming removed 2 bases from V and 1 base from J; junction bases left unmatched: 8. CDR3 sequence: CASSQSGTGRVNYGYTF. DNA of the CDR3: TGTGCCAGCAGCCAATCCGGGACAGGGAGAGTTAACTATGGCTACACCTTC.

The chain combines TRBV7-7 with TRBJ2-5, with 7 bases identical to TRBD2. Trimming at V came to 0 bases and at J to 4 bases, leaving 5 bases not matched to a gene. The CDR3 has 15 residues. CDR1 is SSHAT, CDR2 FNYEAQ, per germline (reference sequence). The CDR3 DNA sequence: TGTGCCAGCAGCTTAGCGCTGACTAGCATAGAGACCCAGTACTTC. Encoded protein: CASSLALTSIETQYF. Filled out from reference TRBV7-7 and TRBJ2-5, the complete variable domain reads GAGVSQSPRYKVTKRGQDVTLRCDPISSHATLYWYQQALGQGPEFLTYFNYEAQPDKSGLPSDRFSAERPEGSISTLTIQRTEQRDSAMYRCASSLALTSIETQYFGPGTRLLVL.

DNA of the CDR3: TGTGCCAGCCATAAGACCGGACAGTATAACTATGGCTACACCTTC. It codes for CASHKTGQYNYGYTF. V gene TRBV6-1 combines with J gene TRBJ1-2, with D perhaps TRBD1 (6 bases). Per the germline V gene, CDR1 is MNHNS and CDR2 is SASEGT. The CDR3 is 15 amino acids. With 8 bases removed from V and 1 base from J, the gap between germline ends came to 17 bases.

This clonotype was found a few times. The chain links TRBV15 to TRBJ2-7; a weak D match, TRBD2 (5 bases). This CDR3 region has 15 residues. Trimming pared 1 base from V and 4 bases from J, leaving 14 bases between. The germline CDR1 and CDR2 sequences are LNHNV and YYDKDF (reference sequence). As DNA, the CDR3 is TGTGCCACCAGCAGAGTTCCCCTCTCGGGATACGAGCAGTACTTC. It yields the protein CATSRVPLSGYEQYF. Supplemented by reference TRBV15 and TRBJ2-7, the full variable domain reads DAMVIQNPRYQVTQFGKPVTLSCSQTLNHNVMYWYQQKSSQAPKLLFHYYDKDFNNEADTPDNFQSRRPNTSFCFLDIRSPGLGDTAMYLCATSRVPLSGYEQYFGPGTRLTVT.

This clonotype was seen more than once but under ten times. V usage is TRBV4-1 and J usage is TRBJ2-1; TRBD2 agrees at 9 bases. CDR1 and CDR2 from the germline V gene are MGHRA and YSYEKL. V was pared by 6 bases and J by 6 bases, with 15 bases of the junction left unmatched. This CDR3 contains 17 residues. The CDR3 loop is CASSHLSRLAGLNEQFF. The CDR3, as DNA: TGCGCCAGCAGTCACTTAAGTCGGCTAGCGGGACTCAATGAGCAGTTCTTC.

The chain carries TRBV7-7 and TRBJ2-2; weak D call: TRBD2 (6 bases). The CDR3 has 16 residues. Germline loops: CDR1 SSHAT, CDR2 FNYEAQ (reference sequence). The ends were cut back, 0 bases at V and 5 bases at J, with 13 bases in the middle. The CDR3 DNA sequence: TGTGCCAGCAGCTTAGCGCATGGGGGGATGACCGGGGAGCTGTTTTTT. Protein product: CASSLAHGGMTGELFF.

This clonotype was seen a few times. The V call is TRBV4-1, the J call TRBJ2-1; 7 bases line up with TRBD2. Germline assignment: CDR1 MGHRA and CDR2 YSYEKL. Unmatched junction bases numbered 9, after V lost 0 bases and J lost 10 bases. The CDR3 length is 15 residues. CDR3 sequence (DNA): TGCGCCAGCAGCCAAGATGCGACTAGCCCGGGGGAGCAGTTCTTC. The encoded protein is CASSQDATSPGEQFF.

This clonotype has just a few counts. The CDR3 nucleotides read TGTGCCAGCAGCTCAAATAGACGTCAGGGCTACGAGCAGTACTTC. Its protein is CASSSNRRQGYEQYF. V gene TRBV11-2 combines with J gene TRBJ2-7, with a possible D match to TRBD1 (5 bases). Germline CDR1 SGHAT, CDR2 FQNNGV. V was cut by 4 bases and J by 3 bases, with 16 bases left in between. CDR3 length equals 15 residues. Drawing the rest from reference TRBV11-2 and TRBJ2-7, the complete variable domain is EAGVAQSPRYKIIEKRQSVAFWCNPISGHATLYWYQQILGQGPKLLIQFQNNGVVDDSQLPKDRFSAERLKGVDSTLKIQPAKLEDSAVYLCASSSNRRQGYEQYFGPGTRLTVT.

V gene TRBV7-2 combines with J gene TRBJ2-3; no definite D call. V was pared by 4 bases and J by 5 bases, with 19 bases between. The CDR3 runs to 16 residues. The V gene's germline CDR1 is SGHTA and CDR2 FQGNSA. The CDR3 coding sequence is TGTGCCAGCAGCTCCACGATCGGAAGTTTAGGAGATACGCAGTATTTT. Its translation: CASSSTIGSLGDTQYF. Complete variable domain (other parts from reference TRBV7-2 and TRBJ2-3): GAGVSQSPSNKVTEKGKDVELRCDPISGHTALYWYRQSLGQGLEFLIYFQGNSAPDKSGLPSDRFSAERTGGSVSTLTIQRTQQEDSAVYLCASSSTIGSLGDTQYFGPGTRLTVL.